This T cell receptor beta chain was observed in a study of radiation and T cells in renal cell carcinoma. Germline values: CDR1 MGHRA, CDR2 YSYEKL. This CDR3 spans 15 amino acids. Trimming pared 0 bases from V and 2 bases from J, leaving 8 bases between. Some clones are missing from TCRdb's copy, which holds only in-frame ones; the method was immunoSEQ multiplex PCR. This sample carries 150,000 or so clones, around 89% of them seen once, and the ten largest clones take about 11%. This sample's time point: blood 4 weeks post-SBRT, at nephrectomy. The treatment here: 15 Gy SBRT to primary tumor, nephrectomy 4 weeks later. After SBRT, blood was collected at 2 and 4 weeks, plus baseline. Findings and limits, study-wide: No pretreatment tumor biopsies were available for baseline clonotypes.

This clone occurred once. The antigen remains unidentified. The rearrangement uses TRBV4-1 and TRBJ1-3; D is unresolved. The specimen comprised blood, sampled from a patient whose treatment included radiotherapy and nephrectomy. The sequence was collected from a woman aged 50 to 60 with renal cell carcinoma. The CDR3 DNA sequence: TGCGCCAGCAGCCAAGATGACACCACTGGAAACACCATATATTTT. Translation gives CASSQDDTTGNTIYF.